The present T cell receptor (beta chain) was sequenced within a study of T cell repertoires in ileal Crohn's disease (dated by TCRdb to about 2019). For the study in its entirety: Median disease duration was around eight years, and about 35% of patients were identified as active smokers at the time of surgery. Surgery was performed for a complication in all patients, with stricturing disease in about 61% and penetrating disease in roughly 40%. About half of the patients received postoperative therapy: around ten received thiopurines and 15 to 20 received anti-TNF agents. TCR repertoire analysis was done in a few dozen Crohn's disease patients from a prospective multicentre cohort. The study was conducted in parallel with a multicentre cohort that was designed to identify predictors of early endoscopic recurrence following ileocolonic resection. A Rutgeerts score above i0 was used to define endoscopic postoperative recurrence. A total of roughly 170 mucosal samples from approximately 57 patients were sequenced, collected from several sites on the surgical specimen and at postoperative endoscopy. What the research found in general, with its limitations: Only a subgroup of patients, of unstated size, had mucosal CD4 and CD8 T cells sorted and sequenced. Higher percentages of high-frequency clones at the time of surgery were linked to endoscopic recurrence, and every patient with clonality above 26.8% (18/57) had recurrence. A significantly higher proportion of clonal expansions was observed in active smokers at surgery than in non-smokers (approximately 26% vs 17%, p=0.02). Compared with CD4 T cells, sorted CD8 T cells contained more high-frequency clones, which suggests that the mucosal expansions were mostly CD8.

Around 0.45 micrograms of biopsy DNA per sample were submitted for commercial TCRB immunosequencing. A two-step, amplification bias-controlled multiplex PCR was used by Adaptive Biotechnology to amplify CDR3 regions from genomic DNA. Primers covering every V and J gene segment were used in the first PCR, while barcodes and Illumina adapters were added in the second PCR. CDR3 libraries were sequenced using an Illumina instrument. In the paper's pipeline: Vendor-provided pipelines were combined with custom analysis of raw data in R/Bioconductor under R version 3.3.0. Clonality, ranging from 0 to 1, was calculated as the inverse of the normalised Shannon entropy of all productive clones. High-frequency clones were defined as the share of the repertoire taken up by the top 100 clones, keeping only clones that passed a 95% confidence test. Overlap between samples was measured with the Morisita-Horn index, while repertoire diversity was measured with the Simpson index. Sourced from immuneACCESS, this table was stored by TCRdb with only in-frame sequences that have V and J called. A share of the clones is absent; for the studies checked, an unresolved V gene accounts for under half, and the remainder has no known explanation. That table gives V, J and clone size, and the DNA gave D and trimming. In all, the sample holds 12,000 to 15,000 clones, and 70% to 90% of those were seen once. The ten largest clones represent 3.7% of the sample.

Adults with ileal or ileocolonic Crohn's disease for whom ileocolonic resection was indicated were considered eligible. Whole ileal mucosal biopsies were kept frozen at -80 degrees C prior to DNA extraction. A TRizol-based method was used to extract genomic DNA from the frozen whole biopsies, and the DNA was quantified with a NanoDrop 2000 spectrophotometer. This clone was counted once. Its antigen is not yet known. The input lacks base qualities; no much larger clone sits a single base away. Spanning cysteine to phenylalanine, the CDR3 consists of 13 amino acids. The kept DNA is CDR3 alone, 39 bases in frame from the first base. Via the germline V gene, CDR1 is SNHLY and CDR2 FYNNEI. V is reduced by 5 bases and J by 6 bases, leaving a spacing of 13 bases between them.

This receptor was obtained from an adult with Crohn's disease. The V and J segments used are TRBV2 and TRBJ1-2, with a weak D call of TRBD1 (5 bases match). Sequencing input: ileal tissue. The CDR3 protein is CASSWGGVDGYTF. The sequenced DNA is TGTGCCAGCAGTTGGGGAGGGGTTGATGGCTACACCTTC.